The 24 T cell receptor beta chains reported below all come from one sample, sequenced in a study of T cells in Graves' hyperthyroidism and ophthalmopathy (dated by TCRdb to the late 2010s). Libraries were made using multiplex PCR. The instrument was an Illumina HiSeq 2000. TCR beta CDR3 regions were amplified from RNA transcripts. The first round of RT-PCR for the TCR CDR3 was performed with the HTBI primer set and the Qiagen OneStep RT-PCR kit. Using fastp trimming at Q25 and MiXCR clonotype assembly, TCRdb reanalyzed the public sequencing data and kept in-frame beta chains. Each CDR3 protein gets just one entry, which takes the most common genes and DNA from the rows behind it. The sample table shows around 240,000 distinct CDR3 sequences, and about 14% are seen once. 10% to 15% of the sample rests with the top ten. The sample comprised blood. The receptors derive from a woman aged 40 to 49 with Graves' hyperthyroidism that later progressed to Graves' ophthalmopathy.

This clonotype was picked up many times. The V and J genes are TRBV18 and TRBJ1-1, with 7 bases matching TRBD1. The length of the CDR3 is 15 residues. Germline values: CDR1 KGHSH, CDR2 LQKENI. The trim removed 1 base at V and 2 bases at J, leaving 4 bases unmatched. CDR3 in amino acids: CASSPLGQKNTEAFF. The CDR3 bases are TGTGCCAGCTCACCACTGGGACAGAAAAACACTGAAGCTTTCTTT.

The chain combines TRBV7-9 with TRBJ2-7; D possibly uses TRBD1 or TRBD2 (5 bases each). Germline loops: CDR1 SEHNR, CDR2 FQNEAQ (reference sequence). The ends were cut back, 5 bases at V and 0 bases at J, with 17 bases in the middle. The CDR3 runs 16 residues. The CDR3 sequence is CASSAGLGELSYEQYF. DNA for the CDR3: TGTGCCAGCAGCGCAGGTTTGGGGGAACTCTCCTACGAGCAGTACTTC.

This clonotype has ten or more counts. The genes are TRBV24-1 and TRBJ1-2; D remains unclear. Trimming took 7 bases from V and 4 from J, leaving 15 bases between them. Germline V gene data show CDR1 as KGHDR and CDR2 as SFDVKD. This CDR3 spans 14 amino acids. CDR3 in DNA: TGTGCCACCAGCCGTGGACCTTCACTCTATGGCTACACCTTC. This sequence encodes CATSRGPSLYGYTF.

This clonotype has at least ten counts. This chain joins TRBV7-2 and TRBJ2-1, with TRBD1 matching 7 bases. Germline trimming cut 4 bases from V and 6 bases from J; bases unmatched to any gene: 6. CDR3 size: 14 residues. Germline-derived CDR1 and CDR2 are SGHTA and FQGNSA. Here the CDR3 reads CASSSTQGVNEQFF. CDR3 DNA: TGTGCCAGCAGCTCCACCCAGGGGGTCAATGAGCAGTTCTTC.

In this sample, this clonotype turned up many times. This CDR3 reads CASSEDEGTEAFF. The CDR3 DNA reads as TGTGCCAGCAGCGAGGACGAGGGCACTGAAGCTTTCTTT. The chain uses TRBV27 and TRBJ1-1; D ambiguous. In germline, CDR1 is MNHEY, CDR2 SMNVEV (reference sequence). The V end was cut by 6 bases, the J end by 4 bases, with 12 bases between. This CDR3 contains 13 residues.

This clonotype was seen at least ten times. The V call is TRBV5-6, the J call TRBJ2-2, with 13 bases identical to TRBD2. The germline V gene has CDR1 SGHDT and CDR2 YYEEEE. This CDR3 comprises 17 residues. The J segment lost 3 bases and the V segment lost 0 bases, leaving 2 bases of the junction unmatched. DNA for the CDR3: TGTGCCAGCAGCTTGGGACTAGCGGGAGGTTACACCGGGGAGCTGTTTTTT. Translating it yields CASSLGLAGGYTGELFF.

At least ten counts were recorded for this clonotype. This rearrangement joins TRBV6-1 to TRBJ2-5, with TRBD2 identical over 11 bases. The trim removed 2 bases at V and 4 bases at J, leaving 6 bases unmatched. This CDR3 comprises 16 residues. Germline CDR1 MNHNS, CDR2 SASEGT. The chain's CDR3 is CASSETSGSLGETQYF. For the CDR3, the DNA is TGTGCCAGCAGTGAAACTAGCGGGAGTTTGGGAGAGACCCAGTACTTC.

This clonotype was picked up many times. The rearrangement links TRBV29-1 to TRBJ2-3; D is ambiguous. Germline V gene lookup returns CDR1 SQVTM and CDR2 ANQGSEA. Deletions cut 5 bases from V and 5 bases from J, with 8 bases between. CDR3 length: 11 residues. CDR3 amino acids: CSVLSGDTQYF. CDR3 in DNA: TGCAGCGTTCTCTCTGGAGATACGCAGTATTTT.

The sample holds many counts of this clonotype. V and J are TRBV10-2 and TRBJ1-4; 7 positions match TRBD1. From germline, CDR1 is WSHSY and CDR2 SAAADI. The CDR3 is 17 residues long. The V and J ends lost 0 bases and 7 bases, in that order; junction bases with no gene match: 11. The CDR3 protein is CASSESTVTGTGEKLFF. In nucleotides, the CDR3 is TGCGCCAGCAGTGAGTCGACGGTGACAGGGACGGGTGAAAAACTGTTTTTT.

The chain carries TRBV7-9 and TRBJ2-1; a possible D gene is TRBD2 (6 bases). The ends were cut back, 5 bases at V and 1 base at J, with 15 bases in the middle. CDR1 is SEHNR, CDR2 FQNEAQ, per germline (reference sequence). The CDR3 covers 16 residues. In DNA form, the CDR3 reads TGTGCCAGCAGCCCGGCGTACGGGGGATCCTACAATGAGCAGTTCTTC. Translation: CASSPAYGGSYNEQFF.

This clonotype was counted ten times or more. The V gene is TRBV14, the J gene TRBJ2-5; 8 nucleotides align to TRBD2. The CDR3 has 18 amino acids. V lost 0 bases and J lost 0; bases outside the gene matches: 9. CDR1 SGHDN and CDR2 FVKESK come from the germline V gene. For the CDR3, the DNA is TGTGCCAGCAGCCAAGATGCCCCTAGCGGGCTGTACCAAGAGACCCAGTACTTC. It translates to CASSQDAPSGLYQETQYF.

This chain uses TRBV30 with TRBJ2-5, with a weak D call TRBD1 (7 bases). The end of the DNA is better explained by TRBJ2-4, so the J call may be wrong. CDR1 GTSNPN and CDR2 SVGIG come from the germline V gene (reference sequence). This CDR3 has 17 amino acids. CDR3 nucleotides: TGTGCCTGGAGGGGGGGACAGTCCTCTTTAGCCAAAAACATTCAGTACTTC. Its translation is CAWRGGQSSLAKNIQYF.

The chain combines TRBV9 with TRBJ2-1; 14 positions agree with TRBD2. After removal of 4 bases from V and 12 bases from J, the junction contained 9 bases not matched to a gene. CDR1 SGDLS and CDR2 YYNGEE come from the germline V gene. The CDR3 totals 15 residues. The CDR3 sequence is CASSPGGLAGEGQFF. The DNA of the CDR3 is TGTGCCAGCAGCCCAGGGGGACTAGCGGGAGAGGGGCAGTTCTTC. Looking up the rest from reference TRBV9 and TRBJ2-1 gives the full variable domain: DSGVTQTPKHLITATGQRVTLRCSPRSGDLSVYWYQQSLDQGLQFLIQYYNGEERAKGNILERFSAQQFPDLHSELNLSSLELGDSALYFCASSPGGLAGEGQFFGPGTRLTVL.

This clonotype was observed a handful of times. The chain joins TRBV7-9 to TRBJ2-5; D unclear. V shed 0 bases and J shed 1 base, with 12 bases lying between them. The germline CDR1 and CDR2 sequences are SEHNR and FQNEAQ (reference sequence). This CDR3 comprises 16 residues. The CDR3 DNA follows: TGTGCCAGCAGCTTAGCGCGGACCTCCTTCCAAGAGACCCAGTACTTC. This encodes CASSLARTSFQETQYF.

This chain links TRBV28 with TRBJ2-3, with D maybe TRBD2 (6 bases). The CDR3 spans 15 residues. Germline CDR1 is MDHEN and CDR2 is SYDVKM. V shed 5 bases and J shed 0 bases, with 12 bases lying between them. The CDR3 protein is CASSPSGESTDTQYF. The CDR3 DNA reads TGTGCCAGCAGTCCCTCGGGGGAGAGCACAGATACGCAGTATTTT.

V is TRBV7-2 and J is TRBJ2-6; perhaps TRBD2 as D (5 bases). V lost 5 bases and J lost 5, with 10 bases in between. Germline values: CDR1 SGHTA, CDR2 FQGNSA. The CDR3 loop spans 14 amino acids. The CDR3 region has the DNA TGTGCCAGCAGCAGCGGTAGTAGGGCCAACGTCCTGACTTTC. Translated, it gives CASSSGSRANVLTF.

At least ten counts were recorded for this clonotype. This chain uses TRBV28 with TRBJ1-2; 7 bases line up with TRBD1. J gave up 8 bases and V 4 bases, and 7 bases lay outside the gene matches. Germline V gene data show CDR1 as MDHEN and CDR2 as SYDVKM. This CDR3 has 13 residues. In DNA, the CDR3 is TGTGCCAGCAGTTGGGGCAGGGGGAAGGGCTACACCTTC. This gives the protein CASSWGRGKGYTF.

V usage is TRBV10-3 and J usage is TRBJ2-3, with TRBD1 identical over 9 bases. Germline assignment: CDR1 ENHRY and CDR2 SYGVKD. The CDR3 length is 16 residues. Trimming at V came to 1 base and at J to 5 bases, leaving 7 bases not matched to a gene. The CDR3 nucleotides are TGTGCCATCAGTGAGTTTAACAGGGGGCAGGAAGATACGCAGTATTTT. Amino acids: CAISEFNRGQEDTQYF.

This clonotype was counted only a few times. This sequence joins TRBV20-1 and TRBJ2-7, with TRBD2 identical over 9 bases. From germline, CDR1 is DFQATT and CDR2 SNEGSKA (reference sequence). This CDR3 is built from 14 residues. V shed 3 bases, J shed 5 bases, and the junction held 8 bases outside the gene matches. The CDR3 here is CSARKAGGGDEQYF. The CDR3 region has the DNA TGCAGTGCTAGGAAAGCGGGGGGAGGCGACGAGCAGTACTTC.

This clonotype was found a few times. V is TRBV9 and J is TRBJ1-1, with unresolved D. The CDR3 covers 18 residues. Germline V gives CDR1 SGDLS, CDR2 YYNGEE. V dropped 2 bases and J dropped 0 bases, with 20 bases sitting between them. The chain's CDR3 is CASSVDAGSWYLNTEAFF. For the CDR3, the DNA is TGTGCCAGCAGCGTTGACGCTGGGTCTTGGTATTTGAACACTGAAGCTTTCTTT.

This clonotype was observed a handful of times. Given a much more abundant clone one base away, this may be a read error. The CDR3 DNA reads TGTGCCAGCATCTGGTACGCTGAAGCTTTCTTT. Encoded protein: CASIWYAEAFF. The chain uses TRBV2 and TRBJ1-1; no reliable D call. CDR1 is SNHLY and CDR2 is FYNNEI in the germline V gene. With 7 bases removed from V and 6 bases from J, the gap between germline ends came to 9 bases. CDR3 length: 11 residues.

This clonotype was observed many times. V is TRBV20-1 and J is TRBJ2-1; D gene unclear. Germline V gene lookup returns CDR1 DFQATT and CDR2 SNEGSKA (reference sequence). The CDR3 has 14 residues. The V end lost 0 bases, the J end lost 7 bases, and 13 bases lay between the germline ends. Here the CDR3 reads CSARDWRVWNEQFF. The CDR3, as DNA: TGCAGTGCTAGAGATTGGAGAGTTTGGAATGAGCAGTTCTTC.

This clonotype was detected ten times or more. The genes are TRBV5-6 and TRBJ2-1; 12 bases map to TRBD2. The germline gives CDR1 SGHDT, CDR2 YYEEEE. This CDR3 has 18 residues. The junction had 8 bases not matched to a gene; V was cut back by 4 bases and J by 0 bases. The CDR3 sequence is CASSMGLAGVSSYNEQFF. The CDR3 coding sequence is TGTGCCAGCAGCATGGGACTAGCGGGTGTGAGCTCCTACAATGAGCAGTTCTTC.

This clonotype showed up many times. The J gene is TRBJ2-1, the V gene TRBV28; tentatively, D is TRBD1 or TRBD2 (5 bases each). CDR1 and CDR2 from the germline V gene are MDHEN and SYDVKM. This CDR3 is 14 amino acids long. V was pared by 6 bases and J by 6 bases, with 15 bases between. The CDR3 bases are TGTGCCAGCAGGCCCCCACTAGGGACCAATGAGCAGTTCTTC. This encodes CASRPPLGTNEQFF.